This TCR beta chain is from a study of a mutant IDH1 vaccine in newly diagnosed glioma. Study in general: Either 4-6 weeks after radiotherapy alone or alongside temozolomide, vaccination was begun. The therapy given earlier, which was standard therapy, consisted of radiotherapy, temozolomide, or both, and most of the patients received both.

Remarks on this clone: Antigen specificity is unknown. The junction differs from germline at one of its ends, possibly a read error.

CDR1 is MNHEY, CDR2 SMNVEV, per germline (reference sequence). CDR3 length equals 15 residues. The time point was: week 35, safety follow-up. In the vaccine, a single dose held 300 ug of the mutant IDH1 20-mer peptide, along with topical imiquimod. Newly diagnosed WHO grade 3 or 4 IDH1-mutant, ATRX-lost astrocytomas were identified in the donors. The data were produced by immunoSEQ multiplex PCR, yet TCRdb's version contains in-frame clones alone and is incomplete. The table has roughly 52,000 clones, about 85% seen once. General study points: Most patients, roughly 92%, showed vaccine-induced immune responses.

The rearrangement uses TRBV27 and TRBJ2-7, with 7 bases aligning to TRBD1. This clonotype was sampled from a woman between 18 and 29 years old with glioma. The sequenced sample was PBMCs, obtained from a glioma patient whose treatment included an IDH1 peptide vaccine. CDR3: CASSLSPGQSYEQYF. The CDR3 region has the DNA TGTGCCAGCAGCTTATCCCCGGGACAGTCCTACGAGCAGTACTTC.